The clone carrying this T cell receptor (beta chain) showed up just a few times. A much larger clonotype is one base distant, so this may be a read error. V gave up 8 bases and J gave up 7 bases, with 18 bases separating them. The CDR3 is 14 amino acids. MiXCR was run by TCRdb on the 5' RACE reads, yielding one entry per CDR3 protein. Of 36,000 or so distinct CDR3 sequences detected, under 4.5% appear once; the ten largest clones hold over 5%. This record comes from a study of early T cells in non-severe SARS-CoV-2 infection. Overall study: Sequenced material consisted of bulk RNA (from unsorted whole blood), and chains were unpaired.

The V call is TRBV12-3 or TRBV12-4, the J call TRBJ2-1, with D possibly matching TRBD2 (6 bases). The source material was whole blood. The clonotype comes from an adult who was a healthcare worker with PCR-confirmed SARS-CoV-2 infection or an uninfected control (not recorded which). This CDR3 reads CASGRLGSFNEQFF. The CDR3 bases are TGTGCCAGCGGTCGACTAGGGTCGTTTAATGAGCAGTTCTTC.